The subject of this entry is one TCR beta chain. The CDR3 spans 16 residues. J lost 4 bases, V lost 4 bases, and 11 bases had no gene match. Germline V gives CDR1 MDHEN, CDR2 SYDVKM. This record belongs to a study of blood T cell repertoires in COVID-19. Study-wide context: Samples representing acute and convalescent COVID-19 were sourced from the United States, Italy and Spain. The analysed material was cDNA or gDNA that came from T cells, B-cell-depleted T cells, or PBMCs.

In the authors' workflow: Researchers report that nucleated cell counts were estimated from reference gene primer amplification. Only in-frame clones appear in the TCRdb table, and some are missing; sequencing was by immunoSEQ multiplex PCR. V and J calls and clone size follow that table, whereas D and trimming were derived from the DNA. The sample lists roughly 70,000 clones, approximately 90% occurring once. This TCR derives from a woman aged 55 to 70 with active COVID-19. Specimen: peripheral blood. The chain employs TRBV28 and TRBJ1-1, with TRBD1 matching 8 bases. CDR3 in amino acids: CASSSQGARSFTEAFF. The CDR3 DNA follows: TGTGCCAGCAGTTCCCAGGGGGCGCGGTCGTTCACTGAAGCTTTCTTT.